One sample yielded the 18 T cell receptor beta chains listed below, sequenced in a study of shared clonotypes between healthy human individuals. Terminally differentiated effector memory CD45RA+ cells were excluded from the naive CD8 cells, which were CD45RO-negative and positively selected for CCR7. Sequenced by immunoSEQ multiplex PCR; TCRdb stores in-frame clones only, minus some. The sample includes approximately 1.9 million clones, roughly 95% of them seen just once. The sample consisted of naive CD8+ T cells from PBMCs. The receptors shown here come from a man aged 18 to 30 in good health. Some clones in this sample may be carry-over from other donors' samples.

This chain uses TRBV5-4 with TRBJ2-7; 11 nucleotides match TRBD2. The germline gives CDR1 SGHNT, CDR2 YYREEE (reference sequence). Trimming cost V 3 bases and J 4 bases; bases outside gene matches: 6. This CDR3 has 15 residues. Here the CDR3 reads CASSYPGLAAYEQYF. CDR3 DNA sequence: TGTGCCAGCAGCTATCCGGGACTAGCGGCTTACGAGCAGTACTTC.

Only one count was recorded for this clone. This chain uses TRBV9 with TRBJ2-1; possibly TRBD2 for D (6 bases). The CDR3 sequence is 15 residues long. Trimming removed 4 bases from V and 6 bases from J, with 17 bases in between. Germline V gene sequence: CDR1 SGDLS, CDR2 YYNGEE. The CDR3 reads CASSPSGGGGNEQFF. CDR3 DNA: TGTGCCAGCAGCCCCTCCGGGGGAGGAGGCAATGAGCAGTTCTTC. Together with reference TRBV9 and TRBJ2-1, the CDR3 gives the full variable domain: DSGVTQTPKHLITATGQRVTLRCSPRSGDLSVYWYQQSLDQGLQFLIQYYNGEERAKGNILERFSAQQFPDLHSELNLSSLELGDSALYFCASSPSGGGGNEQFFGPGTRLTVL.

Comment on this clone: Other DNA sequences in this sample translate to the same CDR3. V gene TRBV7-9 combines with J gene TRBJ2-7; D unresolved. This CDR3 contains 12 residues. Deletions cut 4 bases from V and 3 bases from J, with 7 bases between. Germline CDR1 reads SEHNR; CDR2 reads FQNEAQ (reference sequence). The CDR3 loop reads CASSSVSYEQYF. CDR3 nucleotides: TGTGCCAGCAGCTCGGTAAGCTACGAGCAGTACTTC.

The chain links TRBV5-1 to TRBJ2-7, with TRBD1 matching over 8 bases. Germline loops: CDR1 SGHRS, CDR2 YFSETQ. The CDR3 spans 15 residues. The trim removed 4 bases at V and 1 base at J, leaving 7 bases unmatched. Here the CDR3 reads CASSILGTGSYEQYF. The CDR3 nucleotides are TGCGCCAGCAGCATACTCGGGACAGGATCCTACGAGCAGTACTTC. Full variable domain (missing parts from reference TRBV5-1 and TRBJ2-7): KAGVTQTPRYLIKTRGQQVTLSCSPISGHRSVSWYQQTPGQGLQFLFEYFSETQRNKGNFPGRFSGRQFSNSRSEMNVSTLELGDSALYLCASSILGTGSYEQYFGPGTRLTVT.

V and J are TRBV9 and TRBJ1-2; D is undetermined. This CDR3 spans 15 amino acids. CDR1 and CDR2 from the germline V gene are SGDLS and YYNGEE. Trimming shortened V by 3 bases and J by 2 bases, and 14 bases separated the two germline ends. The CDR3 DNA sequence: TGTGCCAGCAGCGCCCCCCGGGAGGCGAACTATGGCTACACCTTC. Its translation is CASSAPREANYGYTF.

The gene calls are TRBV7-9 and TRBJ1-3, with a tentative D call TRBD1 (6 bases). The CDR3 length is 14 residues. Looked up from germline, CDR1 is SEHNR and CDR2 is FQNEAQ (reference sequence). V lost 11 bases to trimming and J lost 0 bases, with 14 bases between them. CDR3 nucleotides: TGTGCCTCTCCCCAGGGGAACTCTGGAAACACCATATATTTT. Translated: CASPQGNSGNTIYF. Variable domain in full (rest from reference TRBV7-9 and TRBJ1-3): DTGVSQNPRHKITKRGQNVTFRCDPISEHNRLYWYRQTLGQGPEFLTYFQNEAQLEKSRLLSDRFSAERPKGSFSTLEIQRTEQGDSAMYLCASPQGNSGNTIYFGEGSWLTVV.

The V gene is TRBV10-3, the J gene TRBJ2-2, with no clear D. Deletions cut 10 bases from V and 4 bases from J, with 13 bases between. The germline V gene has CDR1 ENHRY and CDR2 SYGVKD. CDR3 size: 13 residues. The CDR3 here is CATQSLTTGELFF. As DNA, the CDR3 is TGTGCCACCCAGAGTCTGACCACCGGGGAGCTGTTTTTT.

V is TRBV6-1 and J is TRBJ2-7; 8 nucleotides line up with TRBD2. The V segment lost 1 base and the J segment 2 bases; nucleotides outside the gene matches: 7. The CDR3 spans 16 residues. Germline V gives CDR1 MNHNS, CDR2 SASEGT. The chain's CDR3 is CASSEDGLAYPYEQYF. The CDR3 DNA reads TGTGCCAGCAGTGAAGACGGACTAGCCTATCCCTACGAGCAGTACTTC.

The V call is TRBV28, the J call TRBJ1-2, with D unresolved. The germline V gene encodes CDR1 MDHEN and CDR2 SYDVKM. CDR3 length: 12 residues. V lost 2 bases, J lost 10 bases, and 11 bases lay in between. The CDR3 DNA is TGTGCCAGCAGTTTAAAGAGCTTTGACTACACCTTC. Translated, it gives CASSLKSFDYTF.

The V gene is TRBV23-1, the J gene TRBJ2-7, with D unresolved. Being an ORF, TRBV23-1 has a function that is uncertain. V was clipped by 3 bases and J by 2 bases, with 11 bases between them. The length of the CDR3 is 14 residues. The CDR3 spells CASSHPYEPYEQYF. CDR3 in DNA: TGCGCCAGCAGTCATCCTTACGAACCCTACGAGCAGTACTTC.

The sample holds a few counts of this clone. The chain uses TRBV19 and TRBJ1-1; TRBD1 might be the D (5 bases). This CDR3 has 12 residues. CDR1 LNHDA and CDR2 SQIVND come from the germline V gene (reference sequence). V lost 9 bases and J 7 bases, leaving 15 bases between the germline ends. CDR3 nucleotides: TGTGCCAGCCAAACCGGGGGAGTTGAAGCTTTCTTT. It yields the protein CASQTGGVEAFF.

The V call is TRBV14, the J call TRBJ1-5; D possibly corresponds to TRBD1 (6 bases). The V end was cut by 3 bases, the J end by 5 bases, with 11 bases between. The germline gives CDR1 SGHDN, CDR2 FVKESK. The length of the CDR3 is 14 residues. As DNA, the CDR3 is TGTGCCAGCAGCCACACAGGGTATCATCAGCCCCAGCATTTT. This codes for CASSHTGYHQPQHF.

V gene TRBV9 combines with J gene TRBJ2-7; the D is unclear. This CDR3 has 13 amino acids. The V gene's germline CDR1 is SGDLS and CDR2 YYNGEE. V lost 7 bases and J lost 6, with 17 bases in between. The CDR3 region is CASQTEPSGEQYF. CDR3 sequence (DNA): TGTGCCAGCCAAACTGAGCCTTCGGGCGAGCAGTACTTC.

The V gene is TRBV9, the J gene TRBJ2-7; 10 bases align to TRBD1. Germline CDR1 and CDR2: SGDLS and YYNGEE. The CDR3 loop spans 15 amino acids. V lost 2 bases and J lost 2; bases outside the gene matches: 4. CDR3 region: CASSVDRGPAYEQYF. Here the CDR3 DNA reads TGTGCCAGCAGCGTTGACAGGGGGCCCGCCTACGAGCAGTACTTC.

Remarks on this clone: Germline is not matched at one junction end, which may reflect a read error. This chain uses TRBV7-2 with TRBJ2-5; no reliable D call. From germline, CDR1 is SGHTA and CDR2 FQGNSA. CDR3 length: 14 amino acids. CDR3 protein: CASSTILNQATQYF. Here the CDR3 DNA reads TGTGCCAGCAGCACCATCCTCAACCAAGCGACCCAGTACTTC.

The chain employs TRBV27 and TRBJ1-2; D perhaps matches TRBD1 (6 bases). The CDR3 is 15 amino acids. Germline CDR1 and CDR2: MNHEY and SMNVEV (reference sequence). Trimming removed 3 bases at V and 7 bases at J, with 18 bases between. The CDR3 bases are TGTGCCAGCAGTTTGGGGGCCGTGGCCGGGGGTGGCTACACCTTC. Translating gives CASSLGAVAGGGYTF.

This chain joins TRBV19 and TRBJ2-2; 7 bases line up with TRBD2. Per germline, CDR1 LNHDA and CDR2 SQIVND (reference sequence). Unmatched junction bases numbered 5, after V lost 1 base and J lost 6 bases. This CDR3 contains 15 residues. CDR3 sequence reads: CASSIVASGSGELFF. CDR3 DNA sequence: TGTGCCAGTAGTATAGTGGCTAGCGGCTCCGGGGAGCTGTTTTTT.

The chain is built from TRBV28 and TRBJ2-6, with a possible D match to TRBD2 (6 bases). CDR1 and CDR2 from the germline V gene are MDHEN and SYDVKM. With 2 bases removed from V and 0 bases from J, the gap between germline ends came to 14 bases. The length of the CDR3 is 18 residues. The CDR3 nucleotides are TGTGCCAGCAGTTTAAACTTGGAGGGCCTCTCTGGGGCCAACGTCCTGACTTTC. Translating gives CASSLNLEGLSGANVLTF.